This entry lists 26 T cell receptor beta chains sequenced from one sample in a study of blood T cell repertoires in COVID-19. Generated by immunoSEQ multiplex PCR, the TCRdb table keeps only in-frame clones and is missing some. The data hold 270,000 or so clones, with approximately 89% observed a single time. The sequencing input was peripheral blood. Receptors originate from a woman aged 25 to 39 with COVID-19, enrolled during active disease.

The chain links TRBV5-4 to TRBJ2-3; 14 bases align to TRBD2. V lost 0 bases and J lost 2; bases outside the gene matches: 2. The CDR3 covers 17 residues. CDR1 is SGHNT and CDR2 is YYREEE in the germline V gene (reference sequence). The CDR3: CASSLGTSGGPTDTQYF. As DNA, the CDR3 is TGTGCCAGCAGCTTGGGGACTAGCGGGGGGCCCACAGATACGCAGTATTTT.

The chain is built from TRBV5-1 and TRBJ1-3; the match to TRBD1 covers 7 bases. V lost 4 bases to trimming and J lost 0 bases; unmatched junction nucleotides: 4. Per the germline V gene, CDR1 is SGHRS and CDR2 is YFSETQ. The CDR3 contains 15 residues. Here the CDR3 reads CASSATGPSGNTIYF. DNA of the CDR3: TGCGCCAGCAGCGCGACAGGGCCCTCTGGAAACACCATATATTTT.

The genes are TRBV7-9 and TRBJ1-2; D remains ambiguous. The V end lost 2 bases, the J end lost 0 bases, and 13 bases lay between the germline ends. The CDR3 sequence is 16 residues long. Germline CDR1 is SEHNR and CDR2 is FQNEAQ (reference sequence). The CDR3 protein is CASSLTSVSANYGYTF. The CDR3 DNA is TGTGCCAGCAGCTTAACCTCAGTCTCAGCTAACTATGGCTACACCTTC.

The CDR3 loop reads CASSEYGGRMGGTEAFF. The DNA for the CDR3 is TGTGCCAGCAGTGAATACGGCGGTCGAATGGGGGGAACTGAAGCTTTCTTT. V gene TRBV25-1 combines with J gene TRBJ1-1; D is perhaps TRBD1 (5 bases). The CDR3 totals 17 residues. Looked up from germline, CDR1 is MGHDK and CDR2 is SYGVNS. Trimming removed 0 bases from V and 5 bases from J, with 19 bases in between.

The chain carries TRBV12-3 or TRBV12-4 and TRBJ1-4; D perhaps matches TRBD1 (5 bases). The V gene lost 6 bases and the J gene lost 11 bases, with 13 bases spanning the gap. This CDR3 is 12 amino acids long. The CDR3 DNA sequence: TGTGCCAGCAGGCCCGGACACCTTAAACTGTTTTTT. Translating it yields CASRPGHLKLFF.

This clone was seen only a few times. The gene calls are TRBV5-4 and TRBJ1-4; D is possibly TRBD1 (6 bases). CDR3 length equals 16 residues. V was pared by 5 bases and J by 8 bases, with 22 bases between. Germline CDR1 SGHNT, CDR2 YYREEE (reference sequence). Here the CDR3 reads CASSSVGGAVEEKLFF. Here the CDR3 DNA reads TGTGCCAGCAGTTCGGTGGGGGGGGCAGTCGAGGAAAAACTGTTTTTT.

The chain is built from TRBV7-8 and TRBJ1-3; tentatively, D is TRBD1 (6 bases). Trimming pared 0 bases from V and 4 bases from J, leaving 19 bases between. CDR3 length: 18 residues. Germline V gene data show CDR1 as SGHVS and CDR2 as FQNEAQ. DNA of the CDR3: TGTGCCAGCAGCTTAGCCCGTTGGTTGCAGGGGACCGGAAACACCATATATTTT. It translates to CASSLARWLQGTGNTIYF.

The genes are TRBV2 and TRBJ1-5, with D tentatively TRBD1 (5 bases). CDR1 and CDR2 from the germline V gene are SNHLY and FYNNEI. V shed 4 bases and J shed 5 bases, with 9 bases lying between them. CDR3 length equals 13 residues. The CDR3 DNA sequence: TGTGCCAGCAGTGTGGAGGGGTATCAGCCCCAGCATTTT. Amino acids: CASSVEGYQPQHF.

V and J are TRBV14 and TRBJ1-2; the match to TRBD1 covers 7 bases. This CDR3 has 18 residues. The V gene end was trimmed by 1 base and the J gene end by 1 base; junction bases not matched to a gene: 12. The germline gives CDR1 SGHDN, CDR2 FVKESK. The CDR3 reads CASSQGLTRGRINYGYTF. CDR3 DNA: TGTGCCAGCAGCCAAGGATTGACCAGGGGGAGGATTAACTATGGCTACACCTTC.

The chain links TRBV5-4 to TRBJ1-1; no firm D call. The CDR3 loop spans 13 amino acids. Germline V gene lookup returns CDR1 SGHNT and CDR2 YYREEE (reference sequence). V was clipped by 0 bases and J by 7 bases, with 10 bases between them. CDR3 amino acids: CASSLGPLLEAFF. DNA for the CDR3: TGTGCCAGCAGCTTGGGGCCGCTCCTTGAAGCTTTCTTT.

The chain uses TRBV10-3 and TRBJ1-5; no clear D. The CDR3 spans 16 residues. CDR1 and CDR2 (germline): ENHRY, SYGVKD. The V end lost 0 bases, the J end lost 5 bases, and 14 bases lay between the germline ends. CDR3 sequence: CAISESLPLGDQPQHF. In DNA form, the CDR3 reads TGTGCCATCAGTGAGTCGCTCCCCCTCGGGGATCAGCCCCAGCATTTT.

V and J are TRBV7-2 and TRBJ1-6; possibly TRBD1 for D (5 bases). The CDR3 extends over 16 amino acids. V lost 5 bases to trimming and J lost 0 bases, with 11 bases between them. Germline V CDR1 and CDR2: SGHTA, FQGNSA. The DNA of the CDR3 is TGTGCCAGCAGCCGGGGGGGACGCTCCTATAATTCACCCCTCCACTTT. It encodes CASSRGGRSYNSPLHF.

The genes are TRBV10-1 and TRBJ1-4; D is perhaps TRBD1 (6 bases). The CDR3 is 16 residues long. Germline CDR1 and CDR2: WNHNN and SYGVQD (reference sequence). Trimming removed 3 bases from V and 0 bases from J, with 11 bases in between. CDR3 coding DNA: TGCGCCAGCAGTGAAGCGCCAGGGGCAACTAATGAAAAACTGTTTTTT. The encoded protein is CASSEAPGATNEKLFF.

The chain recombines TRBV7-6 with TRBJ2-2, with D possibly being TRBD2 (7 bases). Looked up from germline, CDR1 is SGHVS and CDR2 is FNYEAQ. The CDR3 contains 17 residues. Trimming took off 4 bases at V and 6 bases at J, with 21 bases between the two ends. The CDR3 reads CASSSQRAWGGSGELFF. The CDR3 bases are TGTGCCAGCAGCTCCCAAAGGGCGTGGGGGGGCTCCGGGGAGCTGTTTTTT.

The genes are TRBV7-9 and TRBJ2-2; D perhaps matches TRBD2 (5 bases). The CDR3 contains 17 residues. CDR1 and CDR2 (germline): SEHNR, FQNEAQ (reference sequence). Trimming took 3 bases from V and 6 from J, leaving 20 bases between them. CDR3 amino acids: CASSFPISRGVAGELFF. For the CDR3, the DNA is TGTGCCAGCAGCTTCCCCATCAGTCGGGGTGTCGCCGGGGAGCTGTTTTTT.

The genes are TRBV19 and TRBJ2-3; 7 bases are shared with TRBD2. Germline values: CDR1 LNHDA, CDR2 SQIVND (reference sequence). This CDR3 is 13 amino acids long. V dropped 7 bases and J dropped 1; count of bases not matched to a gene: 2. Here the CDR3 reads CASTLAGTDTQYF. CDR3 DNA sequence: TGTGCCAGTACTCTAGCGGGCACAGATACGCAGTATTTT.

The J gene is TRBJ2-3, the V gene TRBV5-1; 7 nucleotides line up with TRBD2. This CDR3 has 16 amino acids. The J segment lost 2 bases and the V segment lost 4 bases, leaving 10 bases of the junction unmatched. Germline V gene sequence: CDR1 SGHRS, CDR2 YFSETQ. CDR3 amino acids: CASSGGLPAYTDTQYF. CDR3 sequence (DNA): TGCGCCAGCAGCGGGGGACTACCAGCCTACACAGATACGCAGTATTTT. The full variable domain, rest sourced from reference TRBV5-1 and TRBJ2-3, is KAGVTQTPRYLIKTRGQQVTLSCSPISGHRSVSWYQQTPGQGLQFLFEYFSETQRNKGNFPGRFSGRQFSNSRSEMNVSTLELGDSALYLCASSGGLPAYTDTQYFGPGTRLTVL.

The CDR3 loop reads CASRNTGGLGEAFF. The CDR3 nucleotides read TGTGCCAGCAGGAATACAGGGGGCCTGGGTGAAGCTTTCTTT. V is TRBV2 and J is TRBJ1-1; 9 bases match TRBD1. This CDR3 has 14 residues. The V segment lost 6 bases and the J segment 7 bases; nucleotides outside the gene matches: 9. Germline CDR1 is SNHLY and CDR2 is FYNNEI. Variable domain in full (rest from reference TRBV2 and TRBJ1-1): EPEVTQTPSHQVTQMGQEVILRCVPISNHLYFYWYRQILGQKVEFLVSFYNNEISEKSEIFDDQFSVERPDGSNFTLKIRSTKLEDSAMYFCASRNTGGLGEAFFGQGTRLTVV.

The chain employs TRBV27 and TRBJ2-1, with no clear D. Germline-derived CDR1 and CDR2 are MNHEY and SMNVEV (reference sequence). The CDR3 runs 11 residues. V dropped 3 bases and J dropped 14 bases, with 11 bases sitting between them. Here the CDR3 reads CASSLGNEEFF. The DNA of the CDR3 is TGTGCCAGCAGTTTGGGCAATGAAGAGTTCTTC.

The chain recombines TRBV5-1 with TRBJ2-2; 9 nucleotides agree with TRBD2. Unmatched junction bases numbered 4, after V lost 0 bases and J lost 4 bases. The CDR3 contains 16 residues. Germline V lookup: CDR1 SGHRS, CDR2 YFSETQ. This CDR3 is CASSLEAGGVTGELFF. The CDR3 DNA is TGCGCCAGCAGCTTGGAAGCGGGGGGAGTCACCGGGGAGCTGTTTTTT.

This chain connects TRBV6-1 to TRBJ1-5, with a tentative D call TRBD1 (5 bases). Trimming took off 0 bases at V and 3 bases at J, with 9 bases between the two ends. Germline V gene sequence: CDR1 MNHNS, CDR2 SASEGT. The CDR3 has 15 amino acids. CDR3 DNA: TGTGCCAGCAGTGAAGCCCAGACAGACAATCAGCCCCAGCATTTT. The encoded protein is CASSEAQTDNQPQHF.

This clone was seen once. The V and J genes are TRBV2 and TRBJ1-1; possible D gene TRBD1, 6 bases. The CDR3 has 14 amino acids. Looked up from germline, CDR1 is SNHLY and CDR2 is FYNNEI. Trimming left V 1 base short and J 1 base short, with 7 bases between. The CDR3 nucleotides read TGTGCCAGCAGTGAAGGAGGGGGGAACACTGAAGCTTTCTTT. It specifies CASSEGGGNTEAFF.

The chain combines TRBV9 with TRBJ2-5, with 9 bases identical to TRBD2. The CDR3 loop spans 14 amino acids. The V gene end was trimmed by 4 bases and the J gene end by 4 bases; junction bases not matched to a gene: 5. Germline V gene lookup returns CDR1 SGDLS and CDR2 YYNGEE. CDR3 nucleotides: TGTGCCAGCAGCAGCGGGGGGCGGGCAGAGACCCAGTACTTC. Its translation is CASSSGGRAETQYF.

The genes are TRBV5-1 and TRBJ2-7; D remains unclear. The ends were cut back, 0 bases at V and 4 bases at J, with 11 bases in the middle. The V gene's germline CDR1 is SGHRS and CDR2 YFSETQ. This CDR3 region has 14 residues. CDR3 DNA sequence: TGCGCCAGCAGCTTGGGATCGGGTCCTTACGAGCAGTACTTC. It is translated as CASSLGSGPYEQYF.

J is TRBJ1-1 and V is TRBV3-1 (or the pseudogene TRBV3-2); TRBD1 is a possible D gene (5 bases). The germline V and J ends were trimmed by 0 bases and 3 bases, with 14 bases remaining between them. The CDR3 spans 16 residues. In germline, CDR1 is LGHDT, CDR2 YNNKEL (reference sequence). DNA for the CDR3: TGTGCCAGCAGCCAAGATCACGCAGGGAGGGACACTGAAGCTTTCTTT. This codes for CASSQDHAGRDTEAFF.

CDR3: CASNSAGGSNGYTF. In nucleotides, the CDR3 is TGTGCCAGTAACTCAGCAGGGGGCTCTAATGGCTACACCTTC. The chain uses TRBV19 and TRBJ1-2; 8 nucleotides line up with TRBD1. The ends lost 7 bases at V and 6 bases at J; junction bases unmatched: 10. Germline CDR1 and CDR2: LNHDA and SQIVND (reference sequence). The CDR3 runs 14 residues. The full variable domain, its missing parts supplied by reference TRBV19 and TRBJ1-2, is DGGITQSPKYLFRKEGQNVTLSCEQNLNHDAMYWYRQDPGQGLRLIYYSQIVNDFQKGDIAEGYSVSREKKESFPLTVTSAQKNPTAFYLCASNSAGGSNGYTFGSGTRLTVV.